This T cell receptor beta chain was retrieved from a study of shared T cell receptors in the human thymus. V was trimmed by 0 bases and J by 4 bases, leaving 10 bases between them. Germline V lookup: CDR1 MGHRA, CDR2 YSYEKL. This CDR3 has 14 amino acids. Assay used: immunoSEQ multiplex PCR; TCRdb lists only in-frame clones, some missing. The data hold about 660,000 clones, with approximately 87% observed a single time. This sample also belongs to another study, concerning human thymus T cells. According to that study: Highly overlapping thymic repertoires among unrelated individuals were reported in related research.

The clonotype was recovered from a boy under two years old with a congenital heart defect. The specimen sequenced was thymocytes. The V gene is TRBV4-1, the J gene TRBJ2-7; D perhaps matches TRBD2 (6 bases). The CDR3 loop reads CASSQDWDSYEQYF. As DNA, the CDR3 is TGCGCCAGCAGCCAAGATTGGGACTCATACGAGCAGTACTTC.